This entry features one TCR beta chain sequence. Antigen unknown. The data belong to a study of tumor and adjacent non-tumor tissue in lung cancer. Study results and caveats: Significantly higher TCR diversity was found in tumor than normal lung.

A modified ARM-PCR protocol with three rounds of nested PCR amplified TCRbeta. TCRdb re-called the multiplex PCR reads through MiXCR, storing one row per CDR3 protein. The sample has 100,000 to 150,000 distinct CDR3 sequences, 66% seen once. V lost 2 bases, J lost 5 bases, and 5 bases stayed unmatched. This CDR3 region has 16 residues. No cell sorting was done before RNA was extracted from the tissue. V and J are TRBV12-3 or TRBV12-4 and TRBJ2-7, with 14 bases aligning to TRBD2. The sequence was obtained from a man aged 25-40 years with non-small cell lung cancer. What was sequenced was lung tumor tissue. CDR3 DNA: TGTGCCAGCAGTTTAAGACTAGCGGGAGGGCTTGACGAGCAGTACTTC. Translated: CASSLRLAGGLDEQYF.